The clone carrying this T cell receptor beta chain turned up a few times. The antigen is not known. This entry is derived from a study of T cells in Graves' hyperthyroidism and ophthalmopathy. Thyroid ultrasound, orbital computed tomography, clinical symptoms, and serum thyroxine and TRAb underpinned diagnoses. The source material, RNA transcripts, was used to amplify TCR beta CDR3 regions. First-round RT-PCR of the TCR CDR3 relied on the HTBI primer set. MiXCR, run by TCRdb on the multiplex PCR reads, gives a single entry per CDR3 protein. The sample consists of hundreds of thousands of distinct CDR3 sequences, roughly 14% of them appearing once. Overall study findings and caveats: Model predictions of ophthalmopathy came a median approximately 6.8 months before onset. Researchers found most expanded thyroid clonotypes above 0.001 in blood as well.

Trimming shortened V by 6 bases and J by 1 base, and 22 bases separated the two germline ends. The CDR3 runs 18 residues. CDR1 and CDR2 (germline): KGHSH, LQKENI. The sequence derives from a woman aged 50 to 65 with Graves' ophthalmopathy. V gene TRBV18 combines with J gene TRBJ2-1; D might be TRBD2 (6 bases). The specimen was blood. The CDR3 DNA follows: TGTGCCAGCTCCGGAAAGGGGCGAAGCGGGTCATCCTACAATGAGCAGTTCTTC. Amino acid sequence: CASSGKGRSGSSYNEQFF.